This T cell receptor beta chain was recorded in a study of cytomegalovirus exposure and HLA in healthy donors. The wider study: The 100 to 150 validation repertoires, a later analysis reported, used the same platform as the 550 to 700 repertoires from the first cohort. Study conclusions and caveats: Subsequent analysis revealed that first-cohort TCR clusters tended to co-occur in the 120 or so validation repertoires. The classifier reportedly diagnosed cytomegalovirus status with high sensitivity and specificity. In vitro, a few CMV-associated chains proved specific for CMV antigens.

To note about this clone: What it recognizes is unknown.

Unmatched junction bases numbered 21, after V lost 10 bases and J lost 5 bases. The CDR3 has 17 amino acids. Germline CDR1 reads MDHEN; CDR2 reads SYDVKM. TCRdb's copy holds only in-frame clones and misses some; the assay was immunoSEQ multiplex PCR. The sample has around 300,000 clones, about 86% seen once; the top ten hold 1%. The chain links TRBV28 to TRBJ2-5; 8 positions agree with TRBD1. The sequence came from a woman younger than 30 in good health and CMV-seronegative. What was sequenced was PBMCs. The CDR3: CATRPTGVSRDWETQYF. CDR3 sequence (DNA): TGTGCCACCAGACCGACAGGGGTAAGCCGGGACTGGGAGACCCAGTACTTC.